Presented here are 11 T cell receptor beta chains from one specimen sequenced in a study of control samples from healthy donors and cancer patients. Measured with immunoSEQ multiplex PCR; TCRdb has only the in-frame clones, and not every one. The sample shows about 94,000 clones, about nine tenths of them seen only once. Sequencing was performed on blood. The receptors were sampled from a young woman in good health.

The chain links TRBV4-1 to TRBJ1-2, with D unclear. V shed 1 base and J shed 3 bases, with 6 bases lying between them. The germline V gene encodes CDR1 MGHRA and CDR2 YSYEKL. The CDR3 sequence is 13 residues long. The CDR3, as DNA: TGCGCCAGCAGCCAAGCTTCAGACTATGGCTACACCTTC. The encoded protein is CASSQASDYGYTF.

V is TRBV5-1 and J is TRBJ1-2; the match to TRBD1 covers 7 bases. The CDR3 covers 14 residues. Germline CDR1 and CDR2: SGHRS and YFSETQ. V lost 6 bases and J lost 3; bases outside the gene matches: 8. This CDR3 reads CASTDTGAHYGYTF. The CDR3 bases are TGCGCCAGCACCGATACAGGGGCTCACTATGGCTACACCTTC.

The chain joins TRBV27 to TRBJ1-2, with unresolved D. Germline V gene lookup returns CDR1 MNHEY and CDR2 SMNVEV (reference sequence). The V and J ends lost 5 bases and 0 bases respectively, with 10 bases between them. This CDR3 spans 14 amino acids. The CDR3, as DNA: TGTGCCAGCAGTCGTAGGTCGGCTAACTATGGCTACACCTTC. This gives the protein CASSRRSANYGYTF.

The J gene is TRBJ1-6, the V gene TRBV27; 9 bases are shared with TRBD1. CDR1 MNHEY and CDR2 SMNVEV come from the germline V gene (reference sequence). This CDR3 is built from 16 residues. J lost 4 bases, V lost 6 bases, and 7 bases had no gene match. DNA of the CDR3: TGTGCCAGCAGGAGGGGACAGGGCGAATATAATTCACCCCTCCACTTT. Its translation is CASRRGQGEYNSPLHF.

This CDR3 is CASSDPGVEETQYF. The CDR3, as DNA: TGCGCCAGCAGTGATCCGGGAGTTGAAGAGACCCAGTACTTC. The chain combines TRBV10-2 with TRBJ2-5, with a weak D call TRBD2 (6 bases). Trimming pared 3 bases from V and 3 bases from J, leaving 11 bases between. The germline V gene has CDR1 WSHSY and CDR2 SAAADI. This CDR3 contains 14 residues.

The rearrangement uses TRBV18 and TRBJ2-1; D ambiguous. This CDR3 is built from 13 residues. Germline V gene lookup returns CDR1 KGHSH and CDR2 LQKENI. V lost 4 bases, J lost 5 bases, and 9 bases lay in between. The CDR3 protein is CASSRGLDNEQFF. In DNA, the CDR3 is TGTGCCAGCTCACGGGGTCTGGACAATGAGCAGTTCTTC.

This chain joins TRBV28 and TRBJ2-5; TRBD1 matches 7 bases. With V trimmed by 3 bases and J by 1 base, 8 bases remained unmatched. CDR1 is MDHEN and CDR2 is SYDVKM in the germline V gene. The CDR3 has 16 amino acids. The CDR3 DNA follows: TGTGCCAGCAGTTTTTCCCCCGGGACAGCCCAAGAGACCCAGTACTTC. Protein product: CASSFSPGTAQETQYF.

CDR3 sequence (DNA): TGTGCCAGCAGTGAACGGAACGAGCAGTACTTC. Protein: CASSERNEQYF. J is TRBJ2-7 and V is TRBV12-3 or TRBV12-4, with D uncertain. This CDR3 contains 11 residues. Between the trimmed V and J ends, which lost 5 bases and 5 bases, there was a span of 7 bases.

V and J are TRBV11-2 and TRBJ1-4, with D maybe TRBD1 (6 bases). The germline CDR1 and CDR2 sequences are SGHAT and FQNNGV. Trimming removed 0 bases from V and 5 bases from J, with 16 bases in between. This CDR3 spans 17 amino acids. CDR3 nucleotides: TGTGCCAGCAGCTTAGATTGGACAGCGCGGGGGAATGAAAAACTGTTTTTT. As protein: CASSLDWTARGNEKLFF.

The V and J genes are TRBV5-1 and TRBJ2-5; either TRBD1 or TRBD2 may supply D (6 bases each). The CDR3 length is 14 residues. The V gene lost 8 bases and the J gene lost 3 bases, with 17 bases spanning the gap. Germline CDR1 reads SGHRS; CDR2 reads YFSETQ. CDR3 sequence reads: CASNGGPGEETQYF. CDR3 bases: TGCGCCAGTAATGGGGGGCCGGGAGAAGAGACCCAGTACTTC. Together with reference TRBV5-1 and TRBJ2-5, the CDR3 gives the full variable domain: KAGVTQTPRYLIKTRGQQVTLSCSPISGHRSVSWYQQTPGQGLQFLFEYFSETQRNKGNFPGRFSGRQFSNSRSEMNVSTLELGDSALYLCASNGGPGEETQYFGPGTRLLVL.

V gene TRBV2 combines with J gene TRBJ1-5, with D tentatively TRBD1 (5 bases). The CDR3 loop spans 15 amino acids. V was cut by 2 bases and J by 1 base, with 9 bases left in between. The germline V gene has CDR1 SNHLY and CDR2 FYNNEI. CDR3 amino acids: CASSEQGISNQPQHF. In DNA, the CDR3 is TGTGCCAGCAGTGAACAGGGCATAAGCAATCAGCCCCAGCATTTT.